In this sample, the clone carrying this T cell receptor (beta chain) turned up once. As yet, its antigen is unknown. The germline gene is not matched at one end of the junction; a read error may be the cause. The data stem from a study of post-analysis software for immune sequencing data. The library was made from cDNA and included unique molecular identifiers. TCRdb passed the PCR reads through MiXCR, listing each CDR3 protein once. This sample carries around 710,000 distinct CDR3 sequences, about 43% of them seen once, and the ten largest clones take roughly 5%. Study outcomes and limitations: Strong co-clustering by F measure linked samples that shared a preparation batch. For normalized Chao1 diversity, multiple sclerosis patients scored significantly lower than controls did. With TRBV5-6, TRBV5-1 and TRBV20-1 included, 5 or 6 TRBV segments were more frequent in patients than in controls.

This CDR3 has 14 residues. Germline lookup yields CDR1 DFQATT and CDR2 SNEGSKA (reference sequence). The origin of this receptor is a girl aged 10 to 17 with multiple sclerosis. The genes are TRBV20-1 and TRBJ2-7; the match to TRBD2 covers 8 bases. The sequencing sample was made of blood. CDR3 in amino acids: CSARSPSGGVGQYF. For the CDR3, the DNA is TGCAGCGCTAGATCCCCTTCCGGGGGGGTCGGGCAGTACTTC.